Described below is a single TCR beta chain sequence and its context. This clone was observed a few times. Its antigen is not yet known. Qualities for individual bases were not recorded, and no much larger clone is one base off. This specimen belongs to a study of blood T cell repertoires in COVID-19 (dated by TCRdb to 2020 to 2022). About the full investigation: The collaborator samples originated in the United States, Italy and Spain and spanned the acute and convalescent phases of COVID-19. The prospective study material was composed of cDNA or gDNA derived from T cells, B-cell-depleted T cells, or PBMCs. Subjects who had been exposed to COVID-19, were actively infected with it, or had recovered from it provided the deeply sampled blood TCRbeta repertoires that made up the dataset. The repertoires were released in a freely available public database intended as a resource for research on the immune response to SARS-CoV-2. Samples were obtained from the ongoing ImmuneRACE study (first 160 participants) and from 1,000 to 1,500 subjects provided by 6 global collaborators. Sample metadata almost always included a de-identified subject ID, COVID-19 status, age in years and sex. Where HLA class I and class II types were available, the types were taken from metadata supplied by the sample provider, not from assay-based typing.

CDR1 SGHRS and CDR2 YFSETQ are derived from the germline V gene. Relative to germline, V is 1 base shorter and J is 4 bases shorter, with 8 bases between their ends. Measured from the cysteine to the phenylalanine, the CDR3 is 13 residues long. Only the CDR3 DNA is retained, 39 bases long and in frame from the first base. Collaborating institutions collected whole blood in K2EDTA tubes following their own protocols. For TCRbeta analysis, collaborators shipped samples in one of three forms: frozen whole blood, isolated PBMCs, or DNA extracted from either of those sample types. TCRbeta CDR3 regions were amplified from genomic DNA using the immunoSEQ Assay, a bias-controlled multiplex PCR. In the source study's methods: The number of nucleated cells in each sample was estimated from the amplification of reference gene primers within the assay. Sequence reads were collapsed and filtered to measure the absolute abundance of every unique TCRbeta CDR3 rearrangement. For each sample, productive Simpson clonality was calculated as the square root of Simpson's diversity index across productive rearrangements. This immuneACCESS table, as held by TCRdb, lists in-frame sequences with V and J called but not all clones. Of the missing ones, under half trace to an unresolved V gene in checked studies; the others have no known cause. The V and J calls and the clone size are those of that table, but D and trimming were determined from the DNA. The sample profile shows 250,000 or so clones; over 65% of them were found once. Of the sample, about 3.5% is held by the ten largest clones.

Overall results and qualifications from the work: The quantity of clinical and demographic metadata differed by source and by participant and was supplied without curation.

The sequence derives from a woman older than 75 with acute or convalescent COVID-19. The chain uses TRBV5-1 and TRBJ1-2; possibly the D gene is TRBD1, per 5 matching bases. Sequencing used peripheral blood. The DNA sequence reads TGCGCCAGCAGCTTGTCCCAGGGCTATGGCTACACCTTC. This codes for CASSLSQGYGYTF. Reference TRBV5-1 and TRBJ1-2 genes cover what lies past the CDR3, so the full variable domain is KAGVTQTPRYLIKTRGQQVTLSCSPISGHRSVSWYQQTPGQGLQFLFEYFSETQRNKGNFPGRFSGRQFSNSRSEMNVSTLELGDSALYLCASSLSQGYGYTFGSGTRLTVV.